The rows below give T cell receptor beta chains drawn from one sample of a study of T cell responses to AZD1222 COVID-19 vaccine. Method: immunoSEQ multiplex PCR; TCRdb's copy keeps in-frame clones and lacks some. Of 150,000 to 200,000 clones listed, 94% are singletons. Here the sequenced sample was peripheral blood, taken on day 0 of AZD1222 vaccination. These receptors were taken from an adult in good health. Each CDR3 is given with its conserved first and last residue. A D gene is named only where the DNA matches it firmly. Clone size is given for some rows only: seen once, a few or many times, or a class if the clone is expanded.

.	TRBV5-4	TRBJ2-5	TRBD2	16	CASSLVGLAGEETQYF	TGTGCCAGCAGCTTGGTGGGACTAGCGGGAGAAGAGACCCAGTACTTC
.	TRBV11-2	TRBJ2-2	.	16	CASSLIRGGNTGELFF	TGTGCCAGCAGCTTGATCAGGGGGGGAAACACCGGGGAGCTGTTTTTT
once	TRBV7-3	TRBJ1-2	.	13	CASSLRGPYGYTF	TGTGCCAGCAGCTTAAGAGGTCCCTATGGCTACACCTTC
.	TRBV5-6	TRBJ1-5	.	14	CASSHGGGNQPQHF	TGTGCCAGCAGCCATGGTGGGGGGAATCAGCCCCAGCATTTT
.	TRBV28	TRBJ1-2	.	15	CASSSHRPTNYGYTF	TGTGCCAGCAGTTCACACAGGCCCACTAACTATGGCTACACCTTC
.	TRBV20-1	TRBJ1-1	.	10	CSALTSEAFF	TGCAGTGCTCTTACCAGTGAAGCTTTCTTT
.	TRBV6-2/TRBV6-3	TRBJ2-1	.	18	CASSYTLNMTYSYNEQFF	TGTGCCAGCAGTTACACTCTAAATATGACCTATAGCTACAATGAGCAGTTCTTC
.	TRBV2	TRBJ2-3	.	11	CASSISDTQYF	TGTGCCAGCAGTATTTCAGATACGCAGTATTTT
.	TRBV11-2	TRBJ2-5	.	12	CASSFTDGKPYF	TGTGCCAGCAGCTTTACGGACGGAAAACCGTACTTC
.	TRBV27	TRBJ2-7	TRBD1	18	CASSPQGKFGDRLYEQYF	TGTGCCAGCAGTCCCCAGGGCAAATTTGGGGACAGGCTCTACGAGCAGTACTTC
once	TRBV19	TRBJ2-5	.	13	CASSTSAPETQYF	TGTGCCAGTAGTACTTCAGCTCCAGAGACCCAGTACTTC
.	TRBV7-2	TRBJ1-1	TRBD1	13	CASSLRQGSPAFF	TGTGCCAGCAGCCTCAGACAGGGCTCTCCGGCTTTCTTT
.	TRBV14	TRBJ2-7	.	14	CASSQAQGWYEQYF	TGTGCCAGCAGCCAAGCGCAGGGTTGGTACGAGCAGTACTTC
.	TRBV28	TRBJ2-7	.	17	CASSPPWQGGVPYEQYF	TGTGCCAGCAGCCCGCCGTGGCAGGGAGGTGTTCCCTACGAGCAGTACTTC
few	TRBV5-4	TRBJ2-7	.	15	CASSLSAAPSYEQYF	TGTGCCAGCAGCTTGTCGGCGGCCCCCTCCTACGAGCAGTACTTC
.	TRBV24-1	TRBJ2-3	TRBD2	20	CATSDLPQLGGAGGSDTQYF	TGTGCCACCAGTGATTTGCCCCAGCTTGGGGGAGCGGGAGGTTCAGATACGCAGTATTTT
.	TRBV19	TRBJ2-1	TRBD2	16	CASKPKREGGNDEQFF	TGTGCCAGTAAACCCAAGCGGGAGGGTGGTAACGATGAGCAGTTCTTC
.	TRBV9	TRBJ1-6	.	14	CASSVGGENSPLHF	TGTGCCAGCAGCGTGGGGGGGGAGAATTCACCCCTCCACTTT
.	TRBV6-5	TRBJ1-2	TRBD1	12	CASTDRVYGYTF	TGTGCCAGCACCGACAGGGTATATGGCTACACCTTC
.	TRBV25-1	TRBJ1-1	.	10	CASRNTEAFF	TGTGCCAGCAGGAACACTGAAGCTTTCTTT
.	TRBV19	TRBJ2-1	TRBD2	16	CASSIITSVSYNEQFF	TGTGCCAGTAGTATCATAACTAGCGTCTCCTACAATGAGCAGTTCTTC